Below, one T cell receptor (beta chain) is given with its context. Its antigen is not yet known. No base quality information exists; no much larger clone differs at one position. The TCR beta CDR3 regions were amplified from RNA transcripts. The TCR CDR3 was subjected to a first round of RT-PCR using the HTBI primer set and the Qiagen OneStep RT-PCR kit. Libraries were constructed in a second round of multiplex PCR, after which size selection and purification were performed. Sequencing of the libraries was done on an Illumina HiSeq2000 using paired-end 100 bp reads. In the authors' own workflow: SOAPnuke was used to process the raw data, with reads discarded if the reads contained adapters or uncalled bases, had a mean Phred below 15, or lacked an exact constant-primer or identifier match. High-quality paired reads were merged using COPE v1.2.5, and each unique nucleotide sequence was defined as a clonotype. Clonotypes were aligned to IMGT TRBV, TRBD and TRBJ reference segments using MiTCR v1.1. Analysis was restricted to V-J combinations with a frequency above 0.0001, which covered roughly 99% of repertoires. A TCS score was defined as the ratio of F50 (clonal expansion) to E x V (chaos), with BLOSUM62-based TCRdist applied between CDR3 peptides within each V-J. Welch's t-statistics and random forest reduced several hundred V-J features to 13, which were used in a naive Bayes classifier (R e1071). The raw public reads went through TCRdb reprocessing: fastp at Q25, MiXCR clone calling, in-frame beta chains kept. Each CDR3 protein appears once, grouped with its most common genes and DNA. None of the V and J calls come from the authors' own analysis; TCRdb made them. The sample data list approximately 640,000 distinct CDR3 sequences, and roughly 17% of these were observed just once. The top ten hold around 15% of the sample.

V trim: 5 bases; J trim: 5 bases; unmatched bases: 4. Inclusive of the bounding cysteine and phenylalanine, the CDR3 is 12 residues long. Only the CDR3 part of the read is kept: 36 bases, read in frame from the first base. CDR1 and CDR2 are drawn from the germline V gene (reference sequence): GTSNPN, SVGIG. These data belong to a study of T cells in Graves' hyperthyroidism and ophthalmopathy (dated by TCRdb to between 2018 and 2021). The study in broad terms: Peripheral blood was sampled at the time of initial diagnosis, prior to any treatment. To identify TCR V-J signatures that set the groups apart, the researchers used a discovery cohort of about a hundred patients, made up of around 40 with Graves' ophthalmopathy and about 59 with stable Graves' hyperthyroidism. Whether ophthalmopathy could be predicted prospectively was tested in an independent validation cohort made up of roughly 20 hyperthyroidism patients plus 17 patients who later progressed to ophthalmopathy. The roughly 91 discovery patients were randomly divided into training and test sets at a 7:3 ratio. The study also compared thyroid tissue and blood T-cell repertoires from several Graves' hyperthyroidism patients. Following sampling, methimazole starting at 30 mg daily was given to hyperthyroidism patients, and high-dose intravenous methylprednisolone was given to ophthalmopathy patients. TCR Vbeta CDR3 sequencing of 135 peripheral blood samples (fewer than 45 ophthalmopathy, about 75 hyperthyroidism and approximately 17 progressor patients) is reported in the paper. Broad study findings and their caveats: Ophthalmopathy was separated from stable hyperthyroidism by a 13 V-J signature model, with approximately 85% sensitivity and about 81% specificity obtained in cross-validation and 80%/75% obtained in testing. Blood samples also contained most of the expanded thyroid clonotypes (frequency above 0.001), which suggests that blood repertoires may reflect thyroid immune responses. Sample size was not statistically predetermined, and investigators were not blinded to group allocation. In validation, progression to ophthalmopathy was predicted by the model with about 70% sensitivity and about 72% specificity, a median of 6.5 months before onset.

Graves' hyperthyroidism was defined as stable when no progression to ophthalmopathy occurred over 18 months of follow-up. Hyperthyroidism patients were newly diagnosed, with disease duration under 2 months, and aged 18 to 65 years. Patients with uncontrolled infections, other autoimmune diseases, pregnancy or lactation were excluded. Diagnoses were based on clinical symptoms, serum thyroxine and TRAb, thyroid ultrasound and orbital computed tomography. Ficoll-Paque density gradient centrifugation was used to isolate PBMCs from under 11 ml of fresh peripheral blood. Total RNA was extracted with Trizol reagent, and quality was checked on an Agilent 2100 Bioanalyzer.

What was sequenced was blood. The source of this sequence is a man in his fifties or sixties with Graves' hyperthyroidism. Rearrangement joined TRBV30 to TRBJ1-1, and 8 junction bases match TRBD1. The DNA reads TGTGCCTGGTCCACAGGGGGGACTGAAGCTTTCTTT. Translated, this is CAWSTGGTEAFF.